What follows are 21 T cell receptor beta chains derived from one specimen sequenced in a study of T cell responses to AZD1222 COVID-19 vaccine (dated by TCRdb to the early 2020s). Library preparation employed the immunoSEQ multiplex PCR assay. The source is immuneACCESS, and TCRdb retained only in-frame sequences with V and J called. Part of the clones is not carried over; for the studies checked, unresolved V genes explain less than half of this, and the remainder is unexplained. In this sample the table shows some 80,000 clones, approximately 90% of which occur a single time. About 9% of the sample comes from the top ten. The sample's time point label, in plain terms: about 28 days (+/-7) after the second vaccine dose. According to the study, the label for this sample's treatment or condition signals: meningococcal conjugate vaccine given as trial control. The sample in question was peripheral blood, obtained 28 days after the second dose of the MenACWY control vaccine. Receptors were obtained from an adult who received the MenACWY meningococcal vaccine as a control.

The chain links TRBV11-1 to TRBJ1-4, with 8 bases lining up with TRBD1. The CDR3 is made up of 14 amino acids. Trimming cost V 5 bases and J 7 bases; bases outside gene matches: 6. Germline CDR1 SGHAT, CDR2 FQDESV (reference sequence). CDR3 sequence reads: CASSQGAFGEKLFF. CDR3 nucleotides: TGTGCCAGCAGCCAGGGGGCGTTCGGTGAAAAACTGTTTTTT.

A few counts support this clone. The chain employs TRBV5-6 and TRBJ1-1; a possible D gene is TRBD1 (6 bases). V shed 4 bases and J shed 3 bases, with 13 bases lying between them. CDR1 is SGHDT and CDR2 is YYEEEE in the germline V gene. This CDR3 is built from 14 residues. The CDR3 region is CASSAGQFYTEAFF. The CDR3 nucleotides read TGTGCCAGCAGCGCCGGACAGTTTTACACTGAAGCTTTCTTT. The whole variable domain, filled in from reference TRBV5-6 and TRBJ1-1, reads DAGVTQSPTHLIKTRGQQVTLRCSPKSGHDTVSWYQQALGQGPQFIFQYYEEEERQRGNFPDRFSGHQFPNYSSELNVNALLLGDSALYLCASSAGQFYTEAFFGQGTRLTVV.

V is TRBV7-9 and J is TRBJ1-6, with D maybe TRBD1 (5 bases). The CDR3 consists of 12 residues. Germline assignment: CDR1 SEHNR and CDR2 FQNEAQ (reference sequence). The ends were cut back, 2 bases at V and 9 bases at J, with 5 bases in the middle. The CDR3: CASSLTGSPLHF. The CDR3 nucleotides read TGTGCCAGCAGCTTAACAGGTTCACCCCTCCACTTT.

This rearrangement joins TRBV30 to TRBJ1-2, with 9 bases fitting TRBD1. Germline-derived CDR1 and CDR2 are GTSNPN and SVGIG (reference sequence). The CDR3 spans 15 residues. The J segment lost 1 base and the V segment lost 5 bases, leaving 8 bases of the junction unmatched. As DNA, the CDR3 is TGTGCCTGGGCCTACCGGGACAGGGATAACTATGGCTACACCTTC. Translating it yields CAWAYRDRDNYGYTF.

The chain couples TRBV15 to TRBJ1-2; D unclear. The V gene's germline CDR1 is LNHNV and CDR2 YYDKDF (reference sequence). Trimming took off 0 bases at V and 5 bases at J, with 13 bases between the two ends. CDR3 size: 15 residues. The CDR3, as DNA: TGTGCCACCAGCAGAGATAGGGCGGGAGAGTATGGCTACACCTTC. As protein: CATSRDRAGEYGYTF.

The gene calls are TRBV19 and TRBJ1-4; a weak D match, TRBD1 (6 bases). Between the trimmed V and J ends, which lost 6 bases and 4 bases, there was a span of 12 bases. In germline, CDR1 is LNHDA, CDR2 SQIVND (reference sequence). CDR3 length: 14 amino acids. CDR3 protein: CASRPTGDNEKLFF. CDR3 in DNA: TGTGCCAGTAGGCCGACAGGTGATAATGAAAAACTGTTTTTT.

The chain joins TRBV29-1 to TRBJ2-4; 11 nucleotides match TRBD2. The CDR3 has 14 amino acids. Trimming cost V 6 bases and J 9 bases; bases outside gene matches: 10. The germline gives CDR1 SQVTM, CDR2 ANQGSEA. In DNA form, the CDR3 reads TGCAGCGTCTCACTAGCGGGGGCGGTGGGCATTCAGTACTTC. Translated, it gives CSVSLAGAVGIQYF.

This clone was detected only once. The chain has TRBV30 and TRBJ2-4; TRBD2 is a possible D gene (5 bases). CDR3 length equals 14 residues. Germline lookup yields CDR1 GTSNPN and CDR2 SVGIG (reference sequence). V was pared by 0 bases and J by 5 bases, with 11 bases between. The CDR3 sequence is CAWSVGRYENIQYF. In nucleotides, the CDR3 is TGTGCCTGGAGTGTTGGGAGATACGAAAACATTCAGTACTTC.

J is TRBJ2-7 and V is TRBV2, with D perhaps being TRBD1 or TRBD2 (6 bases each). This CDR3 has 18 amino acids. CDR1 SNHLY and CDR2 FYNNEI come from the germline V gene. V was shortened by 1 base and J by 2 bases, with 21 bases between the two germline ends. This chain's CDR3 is CASSEVGGGTPGTYEQYF. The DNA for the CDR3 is TGTGCCAGCAGTGAAGTAGGAGGGGGGACCCCCGGGACCTACGAGCAGTACTTC.

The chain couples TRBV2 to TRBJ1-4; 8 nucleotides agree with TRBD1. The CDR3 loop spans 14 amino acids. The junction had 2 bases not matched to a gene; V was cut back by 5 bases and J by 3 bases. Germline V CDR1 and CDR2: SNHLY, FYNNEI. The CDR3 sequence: CASSQGQANEKLFF. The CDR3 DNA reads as TGTGCCAGCAGTCAGGGACAGGCTAATGAAAAACTGTTTTTT.

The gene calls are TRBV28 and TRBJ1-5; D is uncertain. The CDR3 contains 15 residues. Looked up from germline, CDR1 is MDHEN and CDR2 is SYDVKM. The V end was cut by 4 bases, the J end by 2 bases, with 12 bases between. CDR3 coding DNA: TGTGCCAGCAGTTCGCCCGGGGAGGGCAATCAGCCCCAGCATTTT. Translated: CASSSPGEGNQPQHF.

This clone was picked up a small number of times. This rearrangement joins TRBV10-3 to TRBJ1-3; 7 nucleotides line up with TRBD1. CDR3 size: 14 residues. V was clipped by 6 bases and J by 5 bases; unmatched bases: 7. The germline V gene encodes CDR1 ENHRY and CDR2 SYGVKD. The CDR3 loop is CAIRNDRERNTIYF. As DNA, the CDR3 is TGTGCCATCAGAAACGACAGGGAGAGAAACACCATATATTTT.

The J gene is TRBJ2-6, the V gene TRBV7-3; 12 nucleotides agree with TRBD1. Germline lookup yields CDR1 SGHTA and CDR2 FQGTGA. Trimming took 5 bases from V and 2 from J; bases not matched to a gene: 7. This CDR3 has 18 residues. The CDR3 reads CASSPPGQGAPGANVLTF. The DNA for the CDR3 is TGTGCCAGCAGCCCTCCGGGACAGGGGGCGCCTGGGGCCAACGTCCTGACTTTC.

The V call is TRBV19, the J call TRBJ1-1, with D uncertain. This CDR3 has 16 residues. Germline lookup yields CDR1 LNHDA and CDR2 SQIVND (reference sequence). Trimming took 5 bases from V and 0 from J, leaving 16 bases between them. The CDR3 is CASSPRYGSMNTEAFF. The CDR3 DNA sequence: TGTGCCAGTAGTCCTCGTTATGGGAGCATGAACACTGAAGCTTTCTTT.

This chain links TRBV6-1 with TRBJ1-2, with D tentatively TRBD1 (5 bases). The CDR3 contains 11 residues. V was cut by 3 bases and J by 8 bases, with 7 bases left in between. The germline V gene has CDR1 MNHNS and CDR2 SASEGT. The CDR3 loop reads CASSEWGGYTF. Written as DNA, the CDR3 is TGTGCCAGCAGTGAGTGGGGGGGCTACACCTTC.

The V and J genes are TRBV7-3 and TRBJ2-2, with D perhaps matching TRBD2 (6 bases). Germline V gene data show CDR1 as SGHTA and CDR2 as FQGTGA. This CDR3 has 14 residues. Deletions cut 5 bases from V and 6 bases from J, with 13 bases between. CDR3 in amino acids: CASSVGTAPGELFF. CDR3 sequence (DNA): TGTGCCAGCAGCGTCGGGACTGCCCCCGGGGAGCTGTTTTTT.

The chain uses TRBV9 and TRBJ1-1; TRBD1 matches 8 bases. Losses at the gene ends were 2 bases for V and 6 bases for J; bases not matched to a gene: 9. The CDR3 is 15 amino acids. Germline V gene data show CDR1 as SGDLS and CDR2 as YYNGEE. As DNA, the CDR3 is TGTGCCAGCAGCGTCACAGACAGGGGCCGCCCTGAAGCTTTCTTT. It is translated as CASSVTDRGRPEAFF.

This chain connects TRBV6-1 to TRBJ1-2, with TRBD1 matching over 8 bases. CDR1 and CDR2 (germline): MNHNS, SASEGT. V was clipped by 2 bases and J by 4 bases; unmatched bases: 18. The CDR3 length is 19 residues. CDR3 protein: CASSESLILGGTGFYGYTF. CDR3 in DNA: TGTGCCAGCAGTGAAAGTCTTATCCTTGGGGGGACAGGCTTCTATGGCTACACCTTC.

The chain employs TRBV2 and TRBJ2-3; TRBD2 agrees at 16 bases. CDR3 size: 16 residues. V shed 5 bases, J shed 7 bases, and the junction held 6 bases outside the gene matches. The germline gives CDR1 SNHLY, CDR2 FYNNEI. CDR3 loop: CASSTGTSGGANTQYF. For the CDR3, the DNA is TGTGCCAGCAGTACCGGGACTAGCGGGGGGGCGAATACGCAGTATTTT.

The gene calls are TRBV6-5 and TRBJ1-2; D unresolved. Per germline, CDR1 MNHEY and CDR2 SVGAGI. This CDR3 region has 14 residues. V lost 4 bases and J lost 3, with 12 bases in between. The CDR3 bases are TGTGCCAGCAGTTCCCTTCACGCGGACTATGGCTACACCTTC. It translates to CASSSLHADYGYTF.

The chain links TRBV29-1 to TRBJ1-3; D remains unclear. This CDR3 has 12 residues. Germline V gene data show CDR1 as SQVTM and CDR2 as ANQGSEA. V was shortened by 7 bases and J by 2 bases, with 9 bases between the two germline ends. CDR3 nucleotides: TGCAGCGCAAATATAGCTGGAAACACCATATATTTT. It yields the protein CSANIAGNTIYF. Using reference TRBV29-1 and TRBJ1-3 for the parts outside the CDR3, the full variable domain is SAVISQKPSRDICQRGTSLTIQCQVDSQVTMMFWYRQQPGQSLTLIATANQGSEATYESGFVIDKFPISRPNLTFSTLTVSNMSPEDSSIYLCSANIAGNTIYFGEGSWLTVV.